The rows below give T cell receptor beta chains drawn from one sample of a study of T cell repertoires in ileal Crohn's disease. Measured with immunoSEQ multiplex PCR; TCRdb has only the in-frame clones, and not every one. The table shows fewer than 10,000 clones, with 75% to 85% occurring only once. The source material was ileal tissue. These receptors all stem from an adult with Crohn's disease. CDR3s include the opening cysteine and the closing phenylalanine or tryptophan. Fields, in order: CDR3 protein, CDR3 DNA, clone size, V gene, J gene, D gene, CDR3 length. D genes are given only for firm matches. Size tells how often a clone was seen (once, few, many) or the class of an expanded clone, and some rows leave it out.

CASRGNTEAFF,TGTGCCAGCCGGGGCAACACTGAAGCTTTCTTT,-,TRBV2,TRBJ1-1,-,11
CASSPTKGLINEQFF,TGTGCCAGCAGCCCAACTAAGGGATTAATCAATGAGCAGTTCTTC,-,TRBV14,TRBJ2-1,-,15
CASSLVGTVNQPQHF,TGTGCCAGCAGCTTAGTTGGGACAGTGAATCAGCCCCAGCATTTT,-,TRBV7-8,TRBJ1-5,TRBD1,15
CASSRDRGYGELFF,TGCGCCAGCAGCCGGGACAGGGGCTACGGGGAGCTGTTTTTT,-,TRBV5-1,TRBJ2-2,TRBD1,14
CASSLRGGNTEAFF,TGTGCCAGCAGCCTCCGGGGCGGGAACACTGAAGCTTTCTTT,medium-sized,TRBV6-5,TRBJ1-1,-,14
CAWRSLLANYGYTF,TGTGCCTGGAGGTCACTCCTCGCTAACTATGGCTACACCTTC,-,TRBV30,TRBJ1-2,-,14
CASKSRVTQETQYF,TGTGCCAGTAAGAGCAGGGTAACGCAAGAGACCCAGTACTTC,-,TRBV19,TRBJ2-5,-,14
CASSRHRQGGPPLYEQYF,TGCGCCAGCAGCCGCCATCGACAAGGGGGTCCCCCACTCTACGAGCAGTACTTC,-,TRBV4-3,TRBJ2-7,-,18
CASSLGPYSNQPQHF,TGTGCCAGCAGCTTAGGGCCCTATAGCAATCAGCCCCAGCATTTT,-,TRBV7-2,TRBJ1-5,-,15
CAWSVGTDNQPQHF,TGTGCCTGGAGTGTAGGGACAGATAATCAGCCCCAGCATTTT,-,TRBV30,TRBJ1-5,TRBD1,14
CASSVGAVVLGGSGSYEQYF,TGTGCCAGCAGCGTAGGGGCTGTAGTGTTGGGAGGAAGCGGGTCCTACGAGCAGTACTTC,-,TRBV9,TRBJ2-7,-,20
CASSFRVEVAEAFF,TGTGCCAGCAGTTTTAGGGTGGAGGTCGCTGAAGCTTTCTTT,-,TRBV28,TRBJ1-1,-,14
CASSIRRQGTNQPQHF,TGTGCCAGTAGTATCCGGCGGCAGGGTACTAATCAGCCCCAGCATTTT,-,TRBV19,TRBJ1-5,-,16
CASSFRLAGGKNYNEQFF,TGTGCCAGCAGCTTCAGACTAGCGGGGGGTAAAAATTACAATGAGCAGTTCTTC,once,TRBV7-8,TRBJ2-1,TRBD2,18
CASSRGILLAGEPELNYEQYF,TGCGCCAGCAGCAGGGGAATCCTTCTAGCGGGAGAACCCGAATTAAACTACGAGCAGTACTTC,-,TRBV5-1,TRBJ2-7,TRBD2,21
CASSQTGAGEQFF,TGTGCCAGCAGCCAGACAGGGGCGGGTGAGCAGTTCTTC,-,TRBV6-1,TRBJ2-1,TRBD1,13
CASSPGPAEETQYF,TGTGCCAGCAGCCCGGGCCCGGCGGAGGAGACCCAGTACTTC,once,TRBV7-9,TRBJ2-5,-,14
CASSSQATATGELFF,TGTGCCAGCAGCTCCCAAGCGACGGCCACCGGGGAGCTGTTTTTT,-,TRBV7-3,TRBJ2-2,-,15
CASSLTSGSTDTQYF,TGTGCCAGCTCCTTGACTAGCGGGAGCACAGATACGCAGTATTTT,once,TRBV6-4,TRBJ2-3,TRBD2,15
CASSPTGETQYF,TGTGCCAGCAGCCCGACCGGTGAGACCCAGTACTTC,-,TRBV6-6,TRBJ2-5,-,12
CASSFQQGTTAEAFF,TGTGCCAGCAGCTTCCAACAGGGAACCACGGCTGAAGCTTTCTTT,-,TRBV11-2,TRBJ1-1,-,15
CASSLHDRGYNEQFF,TGTGCCAGCAGCTTACATGATCGGGGGTACAATGAGCAGTTCTTC,-,TRBV7-3,TRBJ2-1,-,15
CASSVLGAYNEQFF,TGTGCCAGCAGCGTTCTGGGGGCTTACAATGAGCAGTTCTTC,-,TRBV9,TRBJ2-1,-,14
CASSEGGQVAYNGYTF,TGTGCCAGCAGTGAAGGGGGACAGGTAGCGTATAATGGCTACACCTTC,-,TRBV6-1,TRBJ1-2,TRBD1,16